The 5 T cell receptor beta chains listed next were all sequenced from one sample in a study of blood T cell repertoires in COVID-19. Generated by immunoSEQ multiplex PCR, the TCRdb table keeps only in-frame clones and is missing some. The sample holds roughly 60,000 clones, over 75% seen once. Sequenced: peripheral blood. The receptors derive from a woman of 80 years or more with active COVID-19.

The chain carries TRBV27 and TRBJ1-4; 8 bases line up with TRBD1. Trimming removed 6 bases from V and 3 bases from J; junction bases left unmatched: 9. CDR3 length equals 16 residues. Germline loops: CDR1 MNHEY, CDR2 SMNVEV (reference sequence). The DNA of the CDR3 is TGTGCCAGCAGGTTACAGGGGGTGGGGCCTAATGAAAAACTGTTTTTT. This sequence encodes CASRLQGVGPNEKLFF.

V is TRBV4-1 and J is TRBJ2-5; 9 nucleotides match TRBD2. Trimming removed 1 base from V and 2 bases from J; junction bases left unmatched: 5. Germline assignment: CDR1 MGHRA and CDR2 YSYEKL. The CDR3 length is 16 residues. CDR3 sequence (DNA): TGCGCCAGCAGCCAAGTCCCTAGCGGGGAGCAAGAGACCCAGTACTTC. This translates into CASSQVPSGEQETQYF.

V and J are TRBV27 and TRBJ1-2, with D perhaps TRBD1 (6 bases). The ends were cut back, 6 bases at V and 4 bases at J, with 15 bases in the middle. The CDR3 has 14 residues. Per the germline V gene, CDR1 is MNHEY and CDR2 is SMNVEV (reference sequence). The CDR3 sequence is CASRLAGAPYGYTF. The CDR3 coding sequence is TGTGCCAGCAGGTTAGCAGGGGCCCCCTATGGCTACACCTTC.

The J gene is TRBJ1-3, the V gene TRBV6-5; TRBD1 might be the D (6 bases). Germline assignment: CDR1 MNHEY and CDR2 SVGAGI. The V end lost 6 bases, the J end lost 2 bases, and 14 bases lay between the germline ends. The CDR3 totals 15 residues. For the CDR3, the DNA is TGTGCCAGCAGAGATACAGGGTCACCTGGAAACACCATATATTTT. It yields the protein CASRDTGSPGNTIYF.

The rearrangement links TRBV10-3 to TRBJ2-3, with no clear D. The CDR3 contains 13 residues. Deletions cut 4 bases from V and 1 base from J, with 6 bases between. Germline CDR1 ENHRY, CDR2 SYGVKD. The CDR3 loop reads CAISATGTDTQYF. The CDR3 coding sequence is TGTGCCATCAGTGCCACAGGCACAGATACGCAGTATTTT.